Each of the 12 T cell receptor beta chains below was sequenced from the same sample in a study of molecular identifiers for immune sequencing clone quantification. TCRdb fed the PCR reads into MiXCR, producing one record per CDR3 protein. This sample has under 600,000 distinct CDR3 sequences, with roughly 25% found just once. Sequenced material: naive CD8+ T cells from blood, with Jurkat cell RNA spiked in. Documented subset: FACS-sorted CD8+CD4-CCR7+CD45RA+ naive T cells. The receptors were gathered from a human donor in good health. Some libraries in this study had Jurkat cell RNA spiked in.

This clonotype has a handful of counts. Written as DNA, the CDR3 is TGCAGCGCAGGGGGTGGAGGACAGGCCTCAGATACGCAGTATTTT. Translated, it gives CSAGGGGQASDTQYF. The genes are TRBV29-1 and TRBJ2-3; 7 nucleotides align to TRBD1. The CDR3 totals 15 residues. V lost 7 bases to trimming and J lost 4 bases; unmatched junction nucleotides: 14. Germline CDR1 and CDR2: SQVTM and ANQGSEA.

In regard to this clonotype: Being one base from a much bigger clone, this may be a read error. V and J are TRBV20-1 and TRBJ2-3, with 7 bases identical to TRBD2. From germline, CDR1 is DFQATT and CDR2 SNEGSKA (reference sequence). The CDR3 is made up of 15 amino acids. After removal of 3 bases from V and 4 bases from J, the junction contained 10 bases not matched to a gene. As DNA, the CDR3 is TGCAGTGCTAGTCAAGGACCAGCGGGGTCAGATACGCAGTATTTT. This translates into CSASQGPAGSDTQYF.

On this clonotype: This may stem from a read error, because a much larger clone lies one nucleotide away. This chain links TRBV20-1 with TRBJ1-5; 8 bases are shared with TRBD1. Germline CDR1 and CDR2: DFQATT and SNEGSKA (reference sequence). This CDR3 is 14 amino acids long. CDR3 sequence (DNA): TGCAGTGCTAGTCCAGGGGGCTGGAATCAGCTCCAGCATTTT. It specifies CSASPGGWNQLQHF.

For this clonotype: A single base separates this from a much larger clone, so it may be a read error. The genes are TRBV2 and TRBJ1-2; D gene ambiguous. The CDR3 consists of 15 residues. V lost 5 bases to trimming and J lost 1 base, with 14 bases between them. Germline loops: CDR1 SNHLY, CDR2 FYNNEI. CDR3 region: CASSSRNTFNYGYTF. In DNA form, the CDR3 reads TGTGCCAGCAGTTCGCGGAACACATTTAACTATGGCTACACCTTC.

This clonotype was picked up many times. The chain employs TRBV4-1 and TRBJ2-1; the D is unclear. Germline-derived CDR1 and CDR2 are MGHRA and YSYEKL. Trimming left V 1 base short and J 8 bases short, with 9 bases between. The CDR3 consists of 13 residues. The CDR3 DNA reads TGCGCCAGCAGCCAAGGACCGGGTCATGAGCAGTTCTTC. It encodes CASSQGPGHEQFF.

This clonotype was detected ten times or more. The V gene is TRBV29-1, the J gene TRBJ2-3; 9 nucleotides match TRBD2. CDR3 length: 17 residues. J gave up 0 bases and V 1 base, and 8 bases lay outside the gene matches. CDR1 and CDR2 from the germline V gene are SQVTM and ANQGSEA. CDR3 amino acids: CSVEVSSGMVSTDTQYF. The CDR3 DNA reads as TGCAGCGTTGAAGTTTCTAGCGGGATGGTGAGCACAGATACGCAGTATTTT.

The chain links TRBV7-9 to TRBJ1-1, with D tentatively TRBD1 (6 bases). V shed 4 bases and J shed 5 bases, with 17 bases lying between them. Germline CDR1 reads SEHNR; CDR2 reads FQNEAQ (reference sequence). This CDR3 spans 15 amino acids. The CDR3 region has the DNA TGTGCCAGCAGCTCCTCCGGGCAGGGGAGGACTGAAGCTTTCTTT. This codes for CASSSSGQGRTEAFF.

Ten or more counts support this clonotype. The V and J genes are TRBV6-2 or TRBV6-3 and TRBJ1-1, with 7 bases that match TRBD1. Germline assignment: CDR1 MNHEY and CDR2 SVGEGT. The junction had 7 bases not matched to a gene; V was cut back by 6 bases and J by 0 bases. The CDR3 has 15 amino acids. CDR3 nucleotide sequence: TGTGCCAGCAGACCCCACAGGGGCTTGAACACTGAAGCTTTCTTT. Its translation is CASRPHRGLNTEAFF.

Many counts were recorded for this clonotype. The rearrangement joins TRBV29-1 to TRBJ2-5; TRBD1 is a possible D gene (6 bases). This CDR3 is built from 16 residues. Germline lookup yields CDR1 SQVTM and CDR2 ANQGSEA. The V and J ends lost 0 bases and 7 bases respectively, with 21 bases between them. The CDR3 bases are TGCAGCGTTGAAGATATTCTGACAGGTTCGGTCGTGACCCAGTACTTC. The encoded protein is CSVEDILTGSVVTQYF.

The V gene is TRBV6-2 or TRBV6-3, the J gene TRBJ1-1; no clear D gene. From germline, CDR1 is MNHEY and CDR2 SVGEGT. The ends were cut back, 7 bases at V and 0 bases at J, with 9 bases in the middle. This CDR3 is 13 amino acids long. The CDR3: CASTDDLNTEAFF. CDR3 nucleotides: TGTGCCAGCACAGACGATTTGAACACTGAAGCTTTCTTT.

This clonotype was seen many times. The V and J genes are TRBV2 and TRBJ1-2; D is unclear. Germline CDR1 SNHLY, CDR2 FYNNEI. CDR3 length: 14 residues. V gave up 3 bases and J gave up 5 bases, with 13 bases separating them. CDR3 nucleotides: TGTGCCAGCAGTGAGTACAAAGAAAAATATGGCTACACCTTC. Translated: CASSEYKEKYGYTF.

The chain employs TRBV6-2 or TRBV6-3 and TRBJ2-3; no definite D call. The V end was cut by 4 bases, the J end by 6 bases, with 20 bases between. Germline-derived CDR1 and CDR2 are MNHEY and SVGEGT. This CDR3 spans 16 amino acids. CDR3 loop: CASSLSIAIKTDTQYF. The CDR3 nucleotides read TGTGCCAGCAGTTTATCGATAGCTATTAAAACCGATACGCAGTATTTT.